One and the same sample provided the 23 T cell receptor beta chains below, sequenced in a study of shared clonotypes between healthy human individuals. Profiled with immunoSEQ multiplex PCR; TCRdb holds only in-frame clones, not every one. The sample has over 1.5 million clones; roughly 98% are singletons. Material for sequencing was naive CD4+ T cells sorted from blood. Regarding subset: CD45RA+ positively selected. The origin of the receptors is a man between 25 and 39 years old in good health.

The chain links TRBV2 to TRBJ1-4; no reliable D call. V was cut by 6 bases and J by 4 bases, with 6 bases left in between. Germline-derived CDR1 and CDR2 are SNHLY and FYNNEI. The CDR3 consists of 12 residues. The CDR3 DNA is TGTGCCAGCAGGGCCTTTAATGAAAAACTGTTTTTT. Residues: CASRAFNEKLFF. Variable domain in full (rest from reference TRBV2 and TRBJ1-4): EPEVTQTPSHQVTQMGQEVILRCVPISNHLYFYWYRQILGQKVEFLVSFYNNEISEKSEIFDDQFSVERPDGSNFTLKIRSTKLEDSAMYFCASRAFNEKLFFGSGTQLSVL.

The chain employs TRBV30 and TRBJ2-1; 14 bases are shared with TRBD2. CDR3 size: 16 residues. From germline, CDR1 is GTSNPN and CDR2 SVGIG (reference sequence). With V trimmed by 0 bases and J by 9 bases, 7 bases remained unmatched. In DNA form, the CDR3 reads TGTGCCTGGAGTGTTCTGACTAGCGGGAGGGATAGTGAGCAGTTCTTC. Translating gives CAWSVLTSGRDSEQFF.

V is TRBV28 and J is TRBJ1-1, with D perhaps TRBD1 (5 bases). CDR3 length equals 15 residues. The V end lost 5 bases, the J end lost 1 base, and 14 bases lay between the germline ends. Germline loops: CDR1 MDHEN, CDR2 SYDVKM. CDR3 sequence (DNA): TGTGCCAGCAGTCCTGCTTACGGGGCGAACACTGAAGCTTTCTTT. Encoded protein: CASSPAYGANTEAFF.

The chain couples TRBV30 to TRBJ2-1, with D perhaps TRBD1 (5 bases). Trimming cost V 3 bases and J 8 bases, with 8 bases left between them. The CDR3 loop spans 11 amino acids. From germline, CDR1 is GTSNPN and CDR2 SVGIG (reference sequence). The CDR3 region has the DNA TGTGCCTGGAGCGCCAGGGATGAGCAGTTCTTC. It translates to CAWSARDEQFF.

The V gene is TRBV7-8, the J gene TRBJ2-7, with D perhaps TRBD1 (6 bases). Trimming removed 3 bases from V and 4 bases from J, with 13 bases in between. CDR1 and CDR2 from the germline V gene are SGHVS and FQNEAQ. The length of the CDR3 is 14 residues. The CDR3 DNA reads TGTGCCAGCAGCTTGGGGGCGGCGAGTTACGAGCAGTACTTC. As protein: CASSLGAASYEQYF. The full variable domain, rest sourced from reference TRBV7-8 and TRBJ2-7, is GAGVSQSPRYKVAKRGQDVALRCDPISGHVSLFWYQQALGQGPEFLTYFQNEAQLDKSGLPSDRFFAERPEGSVSTLKIQRTQQEDSAVYLCASSLGAASYEQYFGPGTRLTVT.

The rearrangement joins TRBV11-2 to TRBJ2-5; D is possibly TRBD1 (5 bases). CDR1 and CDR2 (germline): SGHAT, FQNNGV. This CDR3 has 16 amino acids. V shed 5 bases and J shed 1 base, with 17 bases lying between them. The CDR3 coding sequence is TGTGCCAGCAGCCCCGACCGTCAGGGTGCCCAAGAGACCCAGTACTTC. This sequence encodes CASSPDRQGAQETQYF.

CDR3 residues: CASSQTRDRDHEQYF. The CDR3, as DNA: TGCGCCAGCAGTCAAACCCGGGACAGGGACCACGAGCAGTACTTC. The chain uses TRBV23-1 and TRBJ2-7; 9 positions agree with TRBD1. TRBV23-1 is an open reading frame whose function is uncertain. The V gene end was trimmed by 2 bases and the J gene end by 5 bases; junction bases not matched to a gene: 7. This CDR3 comprises 15 residues.

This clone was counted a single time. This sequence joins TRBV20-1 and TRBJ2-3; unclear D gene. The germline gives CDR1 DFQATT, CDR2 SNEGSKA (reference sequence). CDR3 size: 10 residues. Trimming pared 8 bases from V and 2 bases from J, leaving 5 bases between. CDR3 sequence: CSPHTDTQYF. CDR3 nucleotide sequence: TGCAGTCCCCACACAGATACGCAGTATTTT.

This chain's CDR3 is CASRGPWSPNTEAFF. In DNA, the CDR3 is TGTGCCAGCAGAGGACCCTGGAGCCCGAACACTGAAGCTTTCTTT. The chain combines TRBV6-1 with TRBJ1-1, with D unclear. In germline, CDR1 is MNHNS, CDR2 SASEGT. The CDR3 totals 15 residues. Trimming shortened V by 6 bases and J by 1 base, and 15 bases separated the two germline ends.

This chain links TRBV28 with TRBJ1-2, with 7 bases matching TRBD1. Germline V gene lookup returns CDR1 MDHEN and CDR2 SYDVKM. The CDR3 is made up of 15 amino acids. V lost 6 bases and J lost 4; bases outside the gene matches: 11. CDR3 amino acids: CASRLGQFPSYGYTF. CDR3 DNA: TGTGCCAGCAGACTGGGACAGTTTCCCTCCTATGGCTACACCTTC.

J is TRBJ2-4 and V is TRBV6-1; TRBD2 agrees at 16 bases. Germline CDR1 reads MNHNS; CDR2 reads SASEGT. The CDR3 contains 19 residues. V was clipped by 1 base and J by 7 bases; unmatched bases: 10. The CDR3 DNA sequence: TGTGCCAGCAGTGAAGATTATTTGGGACTAGCGGGAGGGGTGAACATTCAGTACTTC. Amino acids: CASSEDYLGLAGGVNIQYF.

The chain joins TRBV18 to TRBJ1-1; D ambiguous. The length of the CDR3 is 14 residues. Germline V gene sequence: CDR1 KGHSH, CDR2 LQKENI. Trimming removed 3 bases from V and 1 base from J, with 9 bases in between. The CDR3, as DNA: TGTGCCAGCTCACCCAAATTGGGGAACACTGAAGCTTTCTTT. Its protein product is CASSPKLGNTEAFF. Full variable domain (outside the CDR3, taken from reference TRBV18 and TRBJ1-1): NAGVMQNPRHLVRRRGQEARLRCSPMKGHSHVYWYRQLPEEGLKFMVYLQKENIIDESGMPKERFSAEFPKEGPSILRIQQVVRGDSAAYFCASSPKLGNTEAFFGQGTRLTVV.

Here the CDR3 reads CASGLVLHRTVPNYGYTF. CDR3 in DNA: TGTGCTAGTGGTTTGGTGCTACACAGGACGGTCCCTAACTATGGCTACACCTTC. This sequence joins TRBV12-5 and TRBJ1-2; tentatively, D is TRBD1 (5 bases). Trimming cost V 0 bases and J 0 bases, with 17 bases left between them. CDR3 length: 18 amino acids. Per the germline V gene, CDR1 is LGHNT and CDR2 is FRNRAP.

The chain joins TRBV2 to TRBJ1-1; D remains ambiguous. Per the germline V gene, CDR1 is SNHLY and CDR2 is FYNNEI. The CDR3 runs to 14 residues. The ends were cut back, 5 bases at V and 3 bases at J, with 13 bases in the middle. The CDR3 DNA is TGTGCCAGCAGTAACAGCCGGGTCGACACTGAAGCTTTCTTT. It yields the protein CASSNSRVDTEAFF.

CDR3 loop: CASSLYTQGATTDTQYF. In DNA form, the CDR3 reads TGCGCCAGCAGCTTGTATACGCAGGGGGCAACGACAGATACGCAGTATTTT. The gene calls are TRBV5-1 and TRBJ2-3; 8 bases match TRBD1. Germline V CDR1 and CDR2: SGHRS, YFSETQ. CDR3 length: 17 amino acids. After removal of 1 base from V and 3 bases from J, the junction contained 10 bases not matched to a gene.

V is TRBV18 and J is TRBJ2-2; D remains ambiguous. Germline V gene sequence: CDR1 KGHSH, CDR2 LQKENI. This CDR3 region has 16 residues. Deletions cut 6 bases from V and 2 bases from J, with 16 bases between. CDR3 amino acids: CASSLDESSNTGELFF. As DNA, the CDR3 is TGTGCCAGCTCTCTAGACGAATCTTCAAACACCGGGGAGCTGTTTTTT.

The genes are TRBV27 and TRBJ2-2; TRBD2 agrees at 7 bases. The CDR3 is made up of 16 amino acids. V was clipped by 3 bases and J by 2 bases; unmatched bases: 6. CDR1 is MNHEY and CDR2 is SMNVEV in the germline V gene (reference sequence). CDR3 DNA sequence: TGTGCCAGCAGTTTCCTGGCTAGCGGAAACACCGGGGAGCTGTTTTTT. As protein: CASSFLASGNTGELFF.

CDR3 sequence: CASSPTPSQGPSGEQYF. The CDR3 DNA is TGTGCCAGCTCACCCACGCCGTCACAGGGGCCGTCTGGCGAGCAGTACTTC. V usage is TRBV18 and J usage is TRBJ2-7, with TRBD1 matching 7 bases. V was clipped by 3 bases and J by 6 bases; unmatched bases: 17. The CDR3 runs to 17 residues. Per the germline V gene, CDR1 is KGHSH and CDR2 is LQKENI.

The CDR3, as DNA: TGCGCCAGCATTGGGACAGGGGAGGTCAATCAGCCCCAGCATTTT. Residues: CASIGTGEVNQPQHF. The rearrangement uses TRBV10-2 and TRBJ1-5; 10 bases agree with TRBD1. V trimming: 7 bases; J trimming: 3 bases; junction bases outside the gene matches: 6. The CDR3 consists of 15 residues. Germline V gene lookup returns CDR1 WSHSY and CDR2 SAAADI.

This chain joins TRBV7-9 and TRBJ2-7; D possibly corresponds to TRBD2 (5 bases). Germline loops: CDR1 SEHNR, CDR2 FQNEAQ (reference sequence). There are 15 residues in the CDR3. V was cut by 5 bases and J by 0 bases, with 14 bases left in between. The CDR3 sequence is CASSPSAGSSYEQYF. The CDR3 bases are TGTGCCAGCAGCCCTTCCGCGGGCAGCTCCTACGAGCAGTACTTC.

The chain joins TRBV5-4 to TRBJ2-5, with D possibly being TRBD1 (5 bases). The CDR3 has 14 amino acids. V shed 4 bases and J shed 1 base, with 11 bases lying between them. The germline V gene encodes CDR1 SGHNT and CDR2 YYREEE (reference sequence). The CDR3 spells CASSRGQIQETQYF. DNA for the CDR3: TGTGCCAGCAGCAGGGGCCAAATCCAAGAGACCCAGTACTTC.

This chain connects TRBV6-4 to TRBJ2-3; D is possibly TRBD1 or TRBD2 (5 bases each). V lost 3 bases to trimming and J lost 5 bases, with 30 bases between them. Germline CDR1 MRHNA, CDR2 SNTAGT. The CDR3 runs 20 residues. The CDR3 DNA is TGTGCCAGCAGTGATGGTAACAAGGGTACGGGGACCCAAGTGAAAGATACGCAGTATTTT. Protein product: CASSDGNKGTGTQVKDTQYF.

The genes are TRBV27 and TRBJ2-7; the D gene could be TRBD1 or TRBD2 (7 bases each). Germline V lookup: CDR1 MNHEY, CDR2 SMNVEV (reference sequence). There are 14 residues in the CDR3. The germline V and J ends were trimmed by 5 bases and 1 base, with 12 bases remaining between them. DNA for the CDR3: TGTGCCAGCAGTCGACAGGGAGGGTCCTACGAGCAGTACTTC. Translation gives CASSRQGGSYEQYF.